These 15 T cell receptor beta chains were all obtained from the same sample, sequenced in a study of T cells in localized non-small cell lung cancer (dated by TCRdb to between 2020 and 2021). The library was produced with the immunoSEQ multiplex PCR assay. TCRdb stores this immuneACCESS table with in-frame sequences only. Part of the clones is absent; in the studies checked, under half of the shortfall reflects unresolved V genes, and no reason is known for the rest. This sample has under 25,000 clones in its table, and roughly nine tenths of those were observed once. The biggest ten clones account for around a fifth of the sample. The specimen comprised peripheral blood, sampled before any cancer treatment. These receptors all come from a man between 40 and 75 years old with stage I squamous cell lung carcinoma.

The V and J genes are TRBV7-2 and TRBJ1-1; 8 positions agree with TRBD1. Germline loops: CDR1 SGHTA, CDR2 FQGNSA. The CDR3 loop spans 16 amino acids. V lost 0 bases, J lost 6 bases, and 9 bases stayed unmatched. In nucleotides, the CDR3 is TGTGCCAGCAGCTTAGCCGGCAGGGGGCGATTCGCTGAAGCTTTCTTT. This sequence encodes CASSLAGRGRFAEAFF.

V is TRBV7-2 and J is TRBJ1-3; 8 bases fit TRBD1. This CDR3 is 14 amino acids long. The germline V gene has CDR1 SGHTA and CDR2 FQGNSA. V shed 1 base, J shed 9 bases, and the junction held 5 bases outside the gene matches. Written as DNA, the CDR3 is TGTGCCAGCAGCTTAGGGACAGGGTTCGGCACCATATATTTT. Protein product: CASSLGTGFGTIYF. The full variable domain, completed using reference TRBV7-2 and TRBJ1-3, is GAGVSQSPSNKVTEKGKDVELRCDPISGHTALYWYRQSLGQGLEFLIYFQGNSAPDKSGLPSDRFSAERTGGSVSTLTIQRTQQEDSAVYLCASSLGTGFGTIYFGEGSWLTVV.

This clone was detected once. The J gene is TRBJ2-1, the V gene TRBV5-1; D may be TRBD1 or TRBD2 (5 bases each). Germline V lookup: CDR1 SGHRS, CDR2 YFSETQ. CDR3 length: 12 residues. Trimming took off 2 bases at V and 12 bases at J, with 12 bases between the two ends. CDR3 in DNA: TGCGCCAGCAGCTTAACTTTGGGACGGCAGTTCTTC. Its protein product is CASSLTLGRQFF.

This clone was seen just once. This rearrangement joins TRBV5-1 to TRBJ2-2, with 7 nucleotides matching TRBD1. The junction had 7 bases not matched to a gene; V was cut back by 3 bases and J by 5 bases. The CDR3 is made up of 15 amino acids. Germline values: CDR1 SGHRS, CDR2 YFSETQ. DNA for the CDR3: TGCGCCAGCAGCTCGACAGGGATGATTACCGGGGAGCTGTTTTTT. Its translation: CASSSTGMITGELFF.

The rearrangement uses TRBV7-2 and TRBJ2-2, with unresolved D. Germline assignment: CDR1 SGHTA and CDR2 FQGNSA. Deletions cut 1 base from V and 7 bases from J, with 10 bases between. The CDR3 length is 14 residues. CDR3 sequence reads: CASSLVGEIGELFF. DNA of the CDR3: TGTGCCAGCAGCTTAGTAGGTGAAATCGGGGAGCTGTTTTTT.

The V and J genes are TRBV18 and TRBJ2-3; TRBD2 aligns across 12 bases. This CDR3 region has 15 residues. From germline, CDR1 is KGHSH and CDR2 LQKENI. V trimming: 6 bases; J trimming: 4 bases; junction bases outside the gene matches: 5. Here the CDR3 DNA reads TGTGCCAGCTCGAGGACTAGCGGGGCCTCAGATACGCAGTATTTT. This sequence encodes CASSRTSGASDTQYF.

This clone was recorded only once. This CDR3 reads CASSYYWTGAWYGYTF. The CDR3 region has the DNA TGTGCCAGCAGCTACTACTGGACAGGGGCATGGTATGGCTACACCTTC. The J gene is TRBJ1-2, the V gene TRBV5-6, with 9 positions matching TRBD1. The V and J ends lost 3 bases and 5 bases, in that order; junction bases with no gene match: 11. CDR1 SGHDT and CDR2 YYEEEE come from the germline V gene. This CDR3 has 16 amino acids.

This chain links TRBV2 with TRBJ2-1; D may be TRBD2 (5 bases). V dropped 3 bases and J dropped 4 bases, with 7 bases sitting between them. The CDR3 extends over 13 amino acids. Germline V gene data show CDR1 as SNHLY and CDR2 as FYNNEI. CDR3 protein: CASSDGSYNEQFF. The CDR3 coding sequence is TGTGCCAGCAGTGATGGGAGTTACAATGAGCAGTTCTTC.

DNA of the CDR3: TGTGCCAGCAGCTCTACAGGGCCGGGCTCTGGAAACACCATATATTTT. Encoded protein: CASSSTGPGSGNTIYF. The chain links TRBV7-3 to TRBJ1-3, with D perhaps TRBD1 (6 bases). Trimming pared 4 bases from V and 0 bases from J, leaving 13 bases between. The CDR3 is made up of 16 amino acids. The V gene's germline CDR1 is SGHTA and CDR2 FQGTGA.

The chain carries TRBV6-6 and TRBJ1-2; D is unclear. This CDR3 comprises 15 residues. Trimming shortened V by 5 bases and J by 0 bases, and 13 bases separated the two germline ends. The germline gives CDR1 MNHNY, CDR2 SVGAGI (reference sequence). The DNA for the CDR3 is TGTGCCAGCAGTAAAGAGGCGACTGCTAACTATGGCTACACCTTC. Its translation: CASSKEATANYGYTF.

This clone showed up just a few times. The chain recombines TRBV30 with TRBJ2-7; maybe TRBD1 (6 bases). The CDR3 has 13 amino acids. Between the trimmed V and J ends, which lost 3 bases and 2 bases, there was a span of 11 bases. CDR1 and CDR2 (germline): GTSNPN, SVGIG (reference sequence). CDR3 protein: CAWSVRDTYEQYF. The DNA of the CDR3 is TGTGCCTGGAGCGTCCGGGACACCTACGAGCAGTACTTC.

The gene calls are TRBV30 and TRBJ1-2, with 7 bases that match TRBD1. This CDR3 has 14 residues. With 2 bases clipped from V and 8 bases from J, the junction kept 11 bases outside the gene matches. Germline CDR1 and CDR2: GTSNPN and SVGIG (reference sequence). The CDR3 here is CAWSPPGTGDGYTF. The CDR3 nucleotides read TGTGCCTGGAGTCCTCCAGGAACAGGGGACGGCTACACCTTC.

V gene TRBV5-5 combines with J gene TRBJ1-4, with D possibly matching TRBD1 (5 bases). CDR3 length: 16 residues. Between the trimmed V and J ends, which lost 3 bases and 8 bases, there was a span of 20 bases. CDR1 and CDR2 (germline): SGHKS, YYEKEE (reference sequence). The CDR3 loop reads CASSSPGAGQREKLFF. DNA for the CDR3: TGTGCCAGCAGCTCCCCCGGGGCAGGGCAGCGCGAAAAACTGTTTTTT.

The chain combines TRBV7-8 with TRBJ2-3; TRBD2 is a possible D gene (5 bases). CDR3 length equals 16 residues. From germline, CDR1 is SGHVS and CDR2 FQNEAQ. Trimming left V 5 bases short and J 0 bases short, with 15 bases between. The CDR3 region has the DNA TGTGCCAGCAGCCAACCGGGAACGAGGAGCACAGATACGCAGTATTTT. Translating it yields CASSQPGTRSTDTQYF. The full variable domain, completed using reference TRBV7-8 and TRBJ2-3, is GAGVSQSPRYKVAKRGQDVALRCDPISGHVSLFWYQQALGQGPEFLTYFQNEAQLDKSGLPSDRFFAERPEGSVSTLKIQRTQQEDSAVYLCASSQPGTRSTDTQYFGPGTRLTVL.

The genes are TRBV7-9 and TRBJ2-2; tentative D call: TRBD1 (6 bases). The CDR3 spans 14 residues. The ends were cut back, 4 bases at V and 4 bases at J, with 10 bases in the middle. The V gene's germline CDR1 is SEHNR and CDR2 FQNEAQ (reference sequence). CDR3 in DNA: TGTGCCAGCAGCTCGGGACACGGCACCGGGGAGCTGTTTTTT. As protein: CASSSGHGTGELFF.